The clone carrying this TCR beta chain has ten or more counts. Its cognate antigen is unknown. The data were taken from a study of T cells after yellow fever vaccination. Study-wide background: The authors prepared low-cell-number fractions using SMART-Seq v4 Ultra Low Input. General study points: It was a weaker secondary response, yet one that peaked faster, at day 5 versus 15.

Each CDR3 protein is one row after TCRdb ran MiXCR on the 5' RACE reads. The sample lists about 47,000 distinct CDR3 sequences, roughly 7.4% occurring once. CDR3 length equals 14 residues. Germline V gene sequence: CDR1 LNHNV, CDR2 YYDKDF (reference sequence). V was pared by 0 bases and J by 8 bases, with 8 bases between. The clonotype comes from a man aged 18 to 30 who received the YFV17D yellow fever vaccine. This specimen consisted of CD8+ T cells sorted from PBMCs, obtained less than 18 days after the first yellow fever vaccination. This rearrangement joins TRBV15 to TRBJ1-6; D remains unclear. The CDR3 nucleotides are TGTGCCACCAGCAGAGATCGACGTTATTCACCCCTCCACTTT. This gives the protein CATSRDRRYSPLHF.